This entry lists 14 T cell receptor beta chains sequenced from one sample in a study of CXCR4 blockade with PD-1 therapy in pancreatic cancer. Some clones are missing from TCRdb's copy, which holds only in-frame ones; the method was immunoSEQ multiplex PCR. The data contain some 3,300 clones, roughly two fifths of them singletons. Input material: tumor tissue. Receptor source: a human donor with pancreatic ductal adenocarcinoma.

This clone has a handful of counts. This chain links TRBV4-1 with TRBJ2-7; no clear D. Germline V gene data show CDR1 as MGHRA and CDR2 as YSYEKL. The length of the CDR3 is 13 residues. The V end lost 3 bases, the J end lost 7 bases, and 13 bases lay between the germline ends. The CDR3: CASSQDQEREQYF. Here the CDR3 DNA reads TGCGCCAGCAGCCAGGATCAAGAGAGGGAGCAGTACTTC.

The chain carries TRBV29-1 and TRBJ1-3, with 7 positions matching TRBD1. CDR1 and CDR2 from the germline V gene are SQVTM and ANQGSEA. V was pared by 6 bases and J by 1 base, with 9 bases of the junction left unmatched. The CDR3 contains 15 residues. Here the CDR3 reads CSVLDRASSGNTIYF. The CDR3 bases are TGCAGCGTCCTCGACAGGGCGTCGTCTGGAAACACCATATATTTT.

The chain links TRBV11-3 to TRBJ1-4; D is possibly TRBD1 (5 bases). Germline values: CDR1 SGHNT, CDR2 YENEEA. The CDR3 extends over 14 amino acids. V dropped 5 bases and J dropped 8 bases, with 15 bases sitting between them. The chain's CDR3 is CASSAGTVPEKLFF. The CDR3 DNA reads TGTGCCAGCAGCGCCGGGACCGTACCCGAAAAACTGTTTTTT.

V usage is TRBV14 and J usage is TRBJ1-2, with TRBD1 identical over 8 bases. The trim removed 4 bases at V and 4 bases at J, leaving 5 bases unmatched. This CDR3 has 14 residues. The germline gives CDR1 SGHDN, CDR2 FVKESK. The CDR3 sequence: CASSPRGHGYGYTF. Written as DNA, the CDR3 is TGTGCCAGCAGCCCCAGGGGGCACGGCTATGGCTACACCTTC.

This clone was seen a handful of times. This chain links TRBV5-3 with TRBJ1-1; TRBD1 aligns across 9 bases. TRBV5-3 is an ORF, and what it does is uncertain. The CDR3 is 16 amino acids. V was clipped by 1 base and J by 5 bases; unmatched bases: 9. The CDR3 region is CARSLTGGDKRTEAFF. The CDR3 bases are TGTGCCAGAAGCTTGACAGGGGGCGATAAGAGGACTGAAGCTTTCTTT.

In its sample, this clone is medium-sized. The chain links TRBV6-8 to TRBJ2-1; the match to TRBD2 covers 12 bases. This CDR3 contains 20 residues. Germline CDR1 reads MNHGY; CDR2 reads SAAAGT. V was pared by 0 bases and J by 0 bases, with 9 bases of the junction left unmatched. CDR3 region: CASSYSSSLAGGSSYNEQFF. The CDR3 coding sequence is TGTGCCAGCAGTTACTCCTCTTCCCTAGCGGGGGGGAGCTCCTACAATGAGCAGTTCTTC.

The chain carries TRBV18 and TRBJ2-3; 9 bases are shared with TRBD1. With 1 base clipped from V and 3 bases from J, the junction kept 11 bases outside the gene matches. Germline assignment: CDR1 KGHSH and CDR2 LQKENI. The length of the CDR3 is 18 residues. The CDR3 protein is CASSPRQADRGGTDTQYF. CDR3 nucleotides: TGTGCCAGCTCACCACGACAGGCGGACAGGGGAGGGACAGATACGCAGTATTTT.

The J gene is TRBJ1-2, the V gene TRBV19; 10 bases map to TRBD1. With V trimmed by 5 bases and J by 6 bases, 6 bases remained unmatched. The CDR3 consists of 14 residues. Germline V lookup: CDR1 LNHDA, CDR2 SQIVND (reference sequence). The CDR3 here is CASSFGQGVNGYTF. The CDR3 DNA reads TGTGCCAGTAGTTTCGGACAGGGGGTAAATGGCTACACCTTC.

The CDR3 DNA reads TGTGCCAGTAGTATCTCTGGGACTAGCGGGGGTGAGACCCAGTACTTC. Its translation: CASSISGTSGGETQYF. This sequence joins TRBV19 and TRBJ2-5, with 14 bases that match TRBD2. The CDR3 has 16 residues. Germline loops: CDR1 LNHDA, CDR2 SQIVND (reference sequence). Losses at the gene ends were 3 bases for V and 5 bases for J; bases not matched to a gene: 5.

This rearrangement joins TRBV19 to TRBJ1-5; 7 bases agree with TRBD1. The CDR3 extends over 15 amino acids. Losses at the gene ends were 3 bases for V and 2 bases for J; bases not matched to a gene: 4. Germline CDR1 and CDR2: LNHDA and SQIVND (reference sequence). The CDR3 reads CASSIQGVGNQPQHF. DNA of the CDR3: TGTGCCAGTAGTATCCAGGGGGTTGGCAATCAGCCCCAGCATTTT. Drawing the rest from reference TRBV19 and TRBJ1-5, the complete variable domain is DGGITQSPKYLFRKEGQNVTLSCEQNLNHDAMYWYRQDPGQGLRLIYYSQIVNDFQKGDIAEGYSVSREKKESFPLTVTSAQKNPTAFYLCASSIQGVGNQPQHFGDGTRLSIL.

The rearrangement links TRBV6-8 to TRBJ2-2, with 7 bases lining up with TRBD1. CDR1 MNHGY and CDR2 SAAAGT come from the germline V gene. The CDR3 length is 14 residues. Germline trimming cut 6 bases from V and 3 bases from J; bases unmatched to any gene: 4. CDR3: CASRVGTDTGELFF. CDR3 in DNA: TGTGCCAGCAGGGTCGGGACAGACACCGGGGAGCTGTTTTTT.

The CDR3 here is CSVEATPGAAAFF. The DNA for the CDR3 is TGCAGCGTTGAAGCTACCCCCGGGGCCGCCGCTTTCTTT. The genes are TRBV29-1 and TRBJ1-1; D is perhaps TRBD1 (5 bases). The CDR3 length is 13 residues. CDR1 is SQVTM and CDR2 is ANQGSEA in the germline V gene. Between the trimmed V and J ends, which lost 1 base and 11 bases, there was a span of 17 bases. Full variable domain (rest looked up from reference TRBV29-1 and TRBJ1-1): SAVISQKPSRDICQRGTSLTIQCQVDSQVTMMFWYRQQPGQSLTLIATANQGSEATYESGFVIDKFPISRPNLTFSTLTVSNMSPEDSSIYLCSVEATPGAAAFFGQGTRLTVV.

The chain uses TRBV11-3 and TRBJ1-6; 7 bases line up with TRBD1. Per the germline V gene, CDR1 is SGHNT and CDR2 is YENEEA. The CDR3 totals 14 residues. With 5 bases clipped from V and 14 bases from J, the junction kept 12 bases outside the gene matches. The CDR3 reads CASSPDRDLGALHF. CDR3 coding DNA: TGTGCCAGCAGCCCCGACAGGGACCTGGGCGCCCTCCACTTT.

This clone was picked up a small number of times. V gene TRBV12-5 combines with J gene TRBJ2-1; D assignment may be TRBD1 or TRBD2 (5 bases each). Trimming removed 6 bases at V and 12 bases at J, with 18 bases between. CDR1 and CDR2 (germline): LGHNT, FRNRAP. The CDR3 has 13 amino acids. CDR3 DNA sequence: TGTGCTAGTGGCTCCCGCCTTCGGGACCGGCAGTTCTTC. Encoded protein: CASGSRLRDRQFF.